These T cell receptor beta chains were read from a single sample in a study of shared clonotypes between healthy human individuals. Here immunoSEQ multiplex PCR was the method, and the copy in TCRdb shows in-frame clones only, minus some. The sample holds about 2.2 million clones, approximately 92% seen once. The specimen sequenced was naive CD8+ T cells from PBMCs. The receptor source for this set is a man aged 18 to 30 in good health. Some clones in this sample may be carry-over from other donors' samples. Both conserved end residues are part of each CDR3. A D gene is named only where the DNA matches it firmly. Size values are once, few and many counts, or a class for expanded clones, and some rows have none.

V gene,J gene,D gene,clone size,CDR3 protein,CDR3 DNA
TRBV27,TRBJ2-1,NA,once,CASSFRGPPSFEQFF,TGTGCCAGCAGTTTTCGCGGTCCGCCGTCGTTTGAGCAGTTCTTC
TRBV29-1,TRBJ1-1,NA,NA,CSVGREFTEAFF,TGCAGCGTTGGAAGGGAATTCACTGAAGCTTTCTTT
TRBV27,TRBJ1-5,NA,NA,CASSWGKGQPQHF,TGTGCCAGCAGTTGGGGAAAGGGACAGCCCCAGCATTTT
TRBV29-1,TRBJ2-7,NA,NA,CSALGDNEQYF,TGCAGCGCCCTAGGAGACAACGAGCAGTACTTC
TRBV28,TRBJ1-2,NA,NA,CASSLHLGRPYGYTF,TGTGCCAGCAGTCTGCACTTGGGGCGGCCCTATGGCTACACCTTC
TRBV4-3,TRBJ2-1,NA,NA,CASSQGRHGERNEQFF,TGCGCCAGCAGCCAAGGCCGGCATGGAGAACGCAATGAGCAGTTCTTC
TRBV2,TRBJ2-7,NA,NA,CASSLNPNSYEQYF,TGTGCCAGCAGTCTAAACCCGAACTCCTACGAGCAGTACTTC
TRBV11-2,TRBJ2-5,NA,once,CASSLGVTGPEETQYF,TGTGCCAGCAGCTTAGGGGTTACGGGGCCCGAAGAGACCCAGTACTTC
TRBV27,TRBJ1-2,TRBD1,NA,CASGPGTDYGYTF,TGTGCCAGCGGCCCTGGGACAGATTATGGCTACACCTTC
TRBV27,TRBJ2-3,NA,NA,CASSFLSTDTQYF,TGTGCCAGCAGTTTCCTCAGCACAGATACGCAGTATTTT
TRBV19,TRBJ2-5,TRBD1,NA,CASSIETGAATQYF,TGTGCCAGTAGTATTGAGACAGGGGCCGCGACCCAGTACTTC
TRBV19,TRBJ2-3,NA,NA,CASTNMGANTDTQYF,TGTGCCAGTACTAATATGGGGGCCAACACAGATACGCAGTATTTT
TRBV19,TRBJ1-1,NA,NA,CASSRPRRGENTEAFF,TGTGCCAGTAGTAGGCCCCGCAGAGGCGAGAACACTGAAGCTTTCTTT
TRBV9,TRBJ2-1,NA,NA,CASSVGQTLLNEQFF,TGTGCCAGCAGCGTTGGACAGACGTTGCTGAATGAGCAGTTCTTC
TRBV6-5,TRBJ2-1,TRBD1,NA,CASSSRDRGFEQFF,TGTGCCAGCAGCAGCCGGGACAGGGGATTCGAGCAGTTCTTC
TRBV13,TRBJ1-1,TRBD1,NA,CASSPGQGDDLNTEAFF,TGTGCCAGCAGCCCGGGACAGGGCGACGATCTGAACACTGAAGCTTTCTTT
TRBV5-4,TRBJ2-1,NA,NA,CASSFDRYNEQFF,TGTGCCAGCAGCTTTGACAGGTACAATGAGCAGTTCTTC
TRBV19,TRBJ1-1,TRBD1,NA,CASSPGTGGAFFDTEAFF,TGTGCCAGTAGTCCCGGGACAGGGGGCGCCTTTTTTGACACTGAAGCTTTCTTT
TRBV6-5,TRBJ2-7,NA,NA,CASSPIRGSEQYF,TGTGCCAGCAGCCCGATCAGAGGGTCCGAGCAGTACTTC
TRBV13,TRBJ2-7,NA,NA,CASSLVGQGLVGEQYF,TGTGCCAGCAGCTTAGTAGGCCAGGGGCTAGTGGGGGAGCAGTACTTC
TRBV7-9,TRBJ2-2,NA,NA,CASNPPSSGELFF,TGTGCCAGCAACCCACCTAGCTCCGGGGAGCTGTTTTTT
TRBV5-1,TRBJ2-5,TRBD1,NA,CASSSSGTGGETQYF,TGCGCCAGCAGCTCCTCCGGGACAGGGGGGGAGACCCAGTACTTC
TRBV2,TRBJ1-2,NA,NA,CASSDSDGIANYGYTF,TGTGCCAGCAGCGACTCCGACGGTATAGCTAACTATGGCTACACCTTC
TRBV7-9,TRBJ2-1,TRBD1,NA,CASSLPGGVWDEQFF,TGTGCCAGCAGCTTACCAGGGGGCGTCTGGGATGAGCAGTTCTTC
TRBV27,TRBJ2-1,TRBD2,NA,CASSPLAGFGLNEQFF,TGTGCCAGCAGTCCACTAGCGGGTTTCGGCTTGAATGAGCAGTTCTTC
TRBV21-1,TRBJ1-2,NA,few,CASSKVGYTF,TGTGCCAGCAGCAAAGTCGGCTACACCTTC
TRBV7-2,TRBJ1-5,TRBD1,NA,CASSLFQGGGNNQPQHF,TGTGCCAGCAGCTTATTTCAGGGGGGAGGGAACAATCAGCCCCAGCATTTT
TRBV7-6,TRBJ2-1,NA,NA,CASSLALLGTSYNEQFF,TGTGCCAGCAGCTTAGCGCTTTTGGGGACGTCCTACAATGAGCAGTTCTTC
TRBV27,TRBJ1-5,TRBD1,NA,CASSSETGAAGPQHF,TGTGCCAGCAGTTCAGAAACAGGGGCGGCAGGGCCCCAGCATTTT
TRBV9,TRBJ1-1,NA,few,CASSLTGLANTEAFF,TGTGCCAGCAGTCTAACGGGACTCGCGAACACTGAAGCTTTCTTT